This T cell receptor beta chain derives from a study of shared clonotypes between healthy human individuals. The table lists this clone with a few counts. Its antigen remains unidentified. Terminally differentiated effector memory CD45RA+ cells were excluded from the naive CD8 cells, which were CD45RO-negative and positively selected for CCR7. The V gene's germline CDR1 is GTSNPN and CDR2 SVGIG (reference sequence). The CDR3 contains 15 residues. Trimming left V 0 bases short and J 1 base short, with 12 bases between. Broader study findings: Researchers sampled only blood; tissue repertoires likely differ. Rarefaction exposed incomplete sorted-subset sequencing despite large depth.

For each subset, genomic DNA was distributed in equal portions over several immunoSEQ plates. Methods used by the authors: There were no quality scores in the junction-only immunoSEQ sequences, so filtering differed. TCRdb keeps only in-frame clones here, not all; method: immunoSEQ multiplex PCR. V, J and clone size reflect that table, while D and trimming were determined from the DNA. Altogether about 2.1 million clones are present, approximately 94% being singletons, with the ten largest covering about 1.5%. This receptor was taken from a man in his late teens or twenties in good health. Some clones in this sample may be carry-over from other donors' samples. Sample: naive CD8+ T cells from PBMCs. The chain recombines TRBV30 with TRBJ1-1; no clear D gene. CDR3 protein: CAWSVPPGENTEAFF. CDR3 DNA: TGTGCCTGGAGTGTCCCCCCTGGGGAGAACACTGAAGCTTTCTTT.